This TCR beta chain was identified during a study of post-analysis software for immune sequencing data. Study-wide findings and caveats: Relative to controls, patients had several TRBV segments at higher frequency, with TRBV5-6, TRBV5-1 and TRBV20-1 among these.

The TCR beta cDNA libraries contained unique molecular identifiers. It was from approximately 0.91 to 9.4 million T cells that some 500,000 cDNA molecules came. MiXCR was run by TCRdb on the PCR reads, yielding one entry per CDR3 protein. This sample has roughly 800,000 distinct CDR3 sequences, with roughly 58% found just once. A remark on this clonotype: The antigen is unknown.

Per germline, CDR1 SEHNR and CDR2 FQNEAQ (reference sequence). The CDR3 spans 12 residues. V lost 5 bases and J lost 8, with 12 bases in between. The V and J genes are TRBV7-9 and TRBJ1-1, with D tentatively TRBD1 (5 bases). The sequenced sample was blood. This clonotype was sampled from a girl between 5 and 17 years old with multiple sclerosis. The CDR3 spells CASSRNGAEAFF. CDR3 coding DNA: TGTGCCAGCAGCCGGAACGGGGCCGAAGCTTTCTTT.